These 14 T cell receptor beta chains were all obtained from the same sample, sequenced in a study of CD8+ T cells in alopecia areata. Extraction of RNA preceded its reverse transcription into cDNA, which served as the sequencing template. Clones were sequenced by immunoSEQ multiplex PCR, and TCRdb holds only the in-frame ones, with some missing. This sample has 85,000 to 110,000 clones, with 55% found just once. Material: CD4+ T cells sorted from blood. Receptor source: a human donor in good health.

There are a few counts of this clone. V is TRBV2 and J is TRBJ1-2; D is unclear. The CDR3 is made up of 13 amino acids. Germline V gene data show CDR1 as SNHLY and CDR2 as FYNNEI. V lost 6 bases, J lost 8 bases, and 16 bases lay in between. The CDR3 sequence is CASSLLEESGYTF. The CDR3 region has the DNA TGTGCCAGCAGCCTCCTGGAAGAGTCGGGCTACACCTTC. Supplemented by reference TRBV2 and TRBJ1-2, the full variable domain reads EPEVTQTPSHQVTQMGQEVILRCVPISNHLYFYWYRQILGQKVEFLVSFYNNEISEKSEIFDDQFSVERPDGSNFTLKIRSTKLEDSAMYFCASSLLEESGYTFGSGTRLTVV.

This clone was seen a few times. V is TRBV29-1 and J is TRBJ1-1; a possible D gene is TRBD1 (6 bases). CDR1 and CDR2 (germline): SQVTM, ANQGSEA. The CDR3 runs 13 residues. V lost 3 bases and J lost 5, with 13 bases in between. CDR3 region: CSVDLGAGTEAFF. The CDR3 bases are TGCAGCGTTGATTTGGGGGCAGGGACTGAAGCTTTCTTT.

V and J are TRBV6-6 and TRBJ2-7; D unclear. The germline V gene encodes CDR1 MNHNY and CDR2 SVGAGI (reference sequence). CDR3 length: 15 residues. Deletions cut 7 bases from V and 5 bases from J, with 21 bases between. In DNA form, the CDR3 reads TGTGCCAGCACCCGTAATGGACCCCTCCCCCACGAGCAGTACTTC. Protein product: CASTRNGPLPHEQYF.

The chain is built from TRBV5-1 and TRBJ1-2, with TRBD1 matching over 12 bases. This CDR3 region has 16 residues. With 4 bases clipped from V and 2 bases from J, the junction kept 6 bases outside the gene matches. The V gene's germline CDR1 is SGHRS and CDR2 YFSETQ. The CDR3: CASSPGQGAGNYGYTF. Written as DNA, the CDR3 is TGCGCCAGCAGCCCGGGACAGGGGGCGGGAAACTATGGCTACACCTTC.

This clone was counted a single time. J is TRBJ1-1 and V is TRBV19; 9 bases fit TRBD1. Trimming cost V 7 bases and J 4 bases; bases outside gene matches: 4. The germline CDR1 and CDR2 sequences are LNHDA and SQIVND (reference sequence). This CDR3 has 13 residues. CDR3 region: CASKGTGSTEAFF. CDR3 in DNA: TGTGCCAGTAAGGGGACAGGGAGCACTGAAGCTTTCTTT.

The CDR3 region has the DNA TGTGCCAGCAGCTTAGATCGTTTGGGGGGCCTATACTTC. It yields the protein CASSLDRLGGLYF. The chain carries TRBV11-2 and TRBJ2-5; the D call may be TRBD1 or TRBD2 (6 bases each). Germline V gives CDR1 SGHAT, CDR2 FQNNGV. V lost 0 bases and J lost 14, with 16 bases in between. The CDR3 length is 13 residues.

This clone came up a few times. The gene calls are TRBV11-2 and TRBJ2-5; no firm D call. The CDR3 runs to 13 residues. The germline V gene has CDR1 SGHAT and CDR2 FQNNGV. The V end lost 0 bases, the J end lost 8 bases, and 10 bases lay between the germline ends. The DNA for the CDR3 is TGTGCCAGCAGCTTAGACGAGGTCCGCACCCAGTACTTC. It codes for CASSLDEVRTQYF. The variable domain in full, completed from reference TRBV11-2 and TRBJ2-5, reads EAGVAQSPRYKIIEKRQSVAFWCNPISGHATLYWYQQILGQGPKLLIQFQNNGVVDDSQLPKDRFSAERLKGVDSTLKIQPAKLEDSAVYLCASSLDEVRTQYFGPGTRLLVL.

Only a few counts were recorded for this clone. This chain joins TRBV30 and TRBJ2-7; 7 nucleotides line up with TRBD2. The CDR3 runs 14 residues. Germline V lookup: CDR1 GTSNPN, CDR2 SVGIG (reference sequence). V shed 2 bases and J 2 bases; nucleotides not matched to a gene: 6. CDR3 sequence: CAWSPPGGTYEQYF. In DNA form, the CDR3 reads TGTGCCTGGAGTCCACCCGGGGGGACCTACGAGCAGTACTTC. Full variable domain (outside the CDR3, taken from reference TRBV30 and TRBJ2-7): SQTIHQWPATLVQPVGSPLSLECTVEGTSNPNLYWYRQAAGRGLQLLFYSVGIGQISSEVPQNLSASRPQDRQFILSSKKLLLSDSGFYLCAWSPPGGTYEQYFGPGTRLTVT.

The chain couples TRBV6-1 to TRBJ2-2, with D possibly matching TRBD2 (6 bases). Per the germline V gene, CDR1 is MNHNS and CDR2 is SASEGT. Trimming cost V 3 bases and J 0 bases, with 11 bases left between them. The CDR3 loop spans 16 amino acids. CDR3 in amino acids: CASSDSGLTNTGELFF. In nucleotides, the CDR3 is TGTGCCAGCAGTGACAGTGGACTAACGAACACCGGGGAGCTGTTTTTT.

V usage is TRBV7-8 and J usage is TRBJ1-3, with 7 positions matching TRBD1. V lost 6 bases, J lost 0 bases, and 8 bases stayed unmatched. Germline assignment: CDR1 SGHVS and CDR2 FQNEAQ. The CDR3 consists of 16 residues. This chain's CDR3 is CASSSLGQDSGNTIYF. For the CDR3, the DNA is TGTGCCAGCAGTTCACTAGGACAGGACTCTGGAAACACCATATATTTT.

The genes are TRBV7-2 and TRBJ2-1; TRBD1 matches at 8 bases. This CDR3 is built from 15 residues. CDR1 is SGHTA and CDR2 is FQGNSA in the germline V gene. The V gene end was trimmed by 5 bases and the J gene end by 6 bases; junction bases not matched to a gene: 9. The CDR3 reads CASSKDRGSSNEQFF. DNA for the CDR3: TGTGCCAGCAGCAAAGACAGGGGAAGCTCCAATGAGCAGTTCTTC.

The V and J genes are TRBV10-3 and TRBJ2-6; D is ambiguous. The germline V gene has CDR1 ENHRY and CDR2 SYGVKD. The CDR3 consists of 14 residues. The V end was cut by 6 bases, the J end by 4 bases, with 10 bases between. The CDR3: CAISSAPGANVLTF. CDR3 DNA: TGTGCCATCAGCTCGGCTCCCGGGGCCAACGTCCTGACTTTC.

This chain uses TRBV5-1 with TRBJ2-3; D not resolved. The germline V and J ends were trimmed by 1 base and 4 bases, with 13 bases remaining between them. The germline V gene has CDR1 SGHRS and CDR2 YFSETQ. CDR3 size: 15 residues. In DNA, the CDR3 is TGCGCCAGCAGCTTGAACGTCTCTCCCGCAGATACGCAGTATTTT. Translation: CASSLNVSPADTQYF.

Remarks on this clone: One end of the junction is discordant with germline, which a read error may explain. DNA of the CDR3: TGCAGCGTCGAAGGGTTCACAGATACGCAGTATTTT. This translates into CSVEGFTDTQYF. This chain links TRBV29-1 with TRBJ2-3, with no clear D. The CDR3 contains 12 residues. The germline gives CDR1 SQVTM, CDR2 ANQGSEA.